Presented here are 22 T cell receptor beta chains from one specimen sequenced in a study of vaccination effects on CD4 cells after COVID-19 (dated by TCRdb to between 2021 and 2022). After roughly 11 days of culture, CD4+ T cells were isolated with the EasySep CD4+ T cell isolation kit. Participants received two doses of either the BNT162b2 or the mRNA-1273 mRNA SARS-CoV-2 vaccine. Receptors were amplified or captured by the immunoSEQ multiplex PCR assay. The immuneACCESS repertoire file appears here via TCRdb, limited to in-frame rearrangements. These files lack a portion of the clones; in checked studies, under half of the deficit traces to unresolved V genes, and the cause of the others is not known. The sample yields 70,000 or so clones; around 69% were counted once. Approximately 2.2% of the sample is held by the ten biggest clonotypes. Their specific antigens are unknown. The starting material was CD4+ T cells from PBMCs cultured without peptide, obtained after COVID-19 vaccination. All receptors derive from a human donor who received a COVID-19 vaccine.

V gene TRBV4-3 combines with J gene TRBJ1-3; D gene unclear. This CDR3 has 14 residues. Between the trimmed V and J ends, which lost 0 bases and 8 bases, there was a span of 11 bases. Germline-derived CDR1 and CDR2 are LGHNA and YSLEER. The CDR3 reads CASSQEGGPDTIYF. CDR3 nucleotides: TGCGCCAGCAGCCAAGAGGGTGGGCCGGACACCATATATTTT.

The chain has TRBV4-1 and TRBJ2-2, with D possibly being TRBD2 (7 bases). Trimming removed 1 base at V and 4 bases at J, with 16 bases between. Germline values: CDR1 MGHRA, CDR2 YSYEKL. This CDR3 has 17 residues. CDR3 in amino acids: CASSQVWGGLGTGELFF. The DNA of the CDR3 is TGCGCCAGCAGCCAAGTTTGGGGGGGGCTCGGCACCGGGGAGCTGTTTTTT.

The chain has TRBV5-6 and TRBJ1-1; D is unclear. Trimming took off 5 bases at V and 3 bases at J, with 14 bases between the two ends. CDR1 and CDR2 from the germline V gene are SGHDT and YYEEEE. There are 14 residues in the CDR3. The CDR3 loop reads CASRPDTRDTEAFF. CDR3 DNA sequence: TGTGCCAGCAGGCCTGACACTCGCGACACTGAAGCTTTCTTT.

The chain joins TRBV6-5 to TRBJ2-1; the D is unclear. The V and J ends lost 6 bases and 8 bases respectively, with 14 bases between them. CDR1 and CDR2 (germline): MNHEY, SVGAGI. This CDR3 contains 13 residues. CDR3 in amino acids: CASRAYQGDEQFF. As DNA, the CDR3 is TGTGCCAGCAGGGCCTACCAAGGCGATGAGCAGTTCTTC.

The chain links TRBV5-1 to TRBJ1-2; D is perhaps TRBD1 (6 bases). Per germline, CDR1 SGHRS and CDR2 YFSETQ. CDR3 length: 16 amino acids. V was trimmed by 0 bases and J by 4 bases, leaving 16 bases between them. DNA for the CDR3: TGCGCCAGCAGCTTGGTGTCGGGGGGCACGAGCTATGGCTACACCTTC. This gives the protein CASSLVSGGTSYGYTF.

The CDR3 region has the DNA TGCGCCAGCAGCTTGGACCTAGGGGCCCTCCACTTT. Its translation: CASSLDLGALHF. The chain couples TRBV5-1 to TRBJ1-6, with D perhaps matching TRBD1 (5 bases). Germline V gene lookup returns CDR1 SGHRS and CDR2 YFSETQ. This CDR3 region has 12 residues. V was pared by 0 bases and J by 14 bases, with 9 bases between.

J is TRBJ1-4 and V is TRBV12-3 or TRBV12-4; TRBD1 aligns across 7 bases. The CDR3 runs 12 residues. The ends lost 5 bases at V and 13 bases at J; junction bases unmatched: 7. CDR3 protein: CASSQNDRALFF. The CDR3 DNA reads TGTGCCAGCAGTCAAAACGACAGGGCACTGTTTTTT.

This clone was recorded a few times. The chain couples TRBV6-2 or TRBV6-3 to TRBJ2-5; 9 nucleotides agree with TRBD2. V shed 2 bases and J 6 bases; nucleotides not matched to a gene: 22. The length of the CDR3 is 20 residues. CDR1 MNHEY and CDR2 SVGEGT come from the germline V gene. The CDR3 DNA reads TGTGCCAGCAGTTACCTGTCATCGAAAGGGGTTGCGGGGGGGCCCCAGACCCAGTACTTC. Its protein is CASSYLSSKGVAGGPQTQYF.

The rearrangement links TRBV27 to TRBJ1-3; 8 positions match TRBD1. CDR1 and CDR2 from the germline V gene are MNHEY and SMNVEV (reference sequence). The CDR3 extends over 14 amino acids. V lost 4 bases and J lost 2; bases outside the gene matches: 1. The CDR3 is CASSSRGPGNTIYF. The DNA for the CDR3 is TGTGCCAGCAGTTCCAGGGGGCCTGGAAACACCATATATTTT.

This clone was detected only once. DNA for the CDR3: TGTGCCAGCTCATTTTTGACTAGCGGGATGGGCGAGCAGTACGTC. Its translation: CASSFLTSGMGEQYV. The J gene is TRBJ2-7, the V gene TRBV18; 11 bases match TRBD2. V shed 5 bases, J shed 6 bases, and the junction held 9 bases outside the gene matches. The CDR3 totals 15 residues. The germline CDR1 and CDR2 sequences are KGHSH and LQKENI.

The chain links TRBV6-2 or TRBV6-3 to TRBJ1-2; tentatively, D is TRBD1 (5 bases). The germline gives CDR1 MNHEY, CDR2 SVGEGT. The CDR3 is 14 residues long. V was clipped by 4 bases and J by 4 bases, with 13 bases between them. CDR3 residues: CASSLISGPYGYTF. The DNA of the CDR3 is TGTGCCAGCAGTTTAATTTCAGGGCCCTATGGCTACACCTTC.

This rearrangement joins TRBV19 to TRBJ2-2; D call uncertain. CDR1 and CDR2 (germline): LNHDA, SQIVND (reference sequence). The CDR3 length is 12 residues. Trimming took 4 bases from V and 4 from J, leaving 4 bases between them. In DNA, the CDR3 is TGTGCCAGTAGTACGATCACCGGGGAGCTGTTTTTT. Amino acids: CASSTITGELFF.

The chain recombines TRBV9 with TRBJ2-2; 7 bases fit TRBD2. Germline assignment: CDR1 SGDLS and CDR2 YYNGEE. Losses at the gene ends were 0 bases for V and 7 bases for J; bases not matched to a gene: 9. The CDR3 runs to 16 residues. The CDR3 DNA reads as TGTGCCAGCAGCGTAGGCGGGAGAGAACCCGTCGGGGAGCTGTTTTTT. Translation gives CASSVGGREPVGELFF.

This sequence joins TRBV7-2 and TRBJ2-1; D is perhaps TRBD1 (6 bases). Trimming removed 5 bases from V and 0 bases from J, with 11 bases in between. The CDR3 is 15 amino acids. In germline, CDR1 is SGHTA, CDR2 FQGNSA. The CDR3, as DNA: TGTGCCAGCAGCCGCCAGGGGAGCTCCTACAATGAGCAGTTCTTC. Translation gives CASSRQGSSYNEQFF.

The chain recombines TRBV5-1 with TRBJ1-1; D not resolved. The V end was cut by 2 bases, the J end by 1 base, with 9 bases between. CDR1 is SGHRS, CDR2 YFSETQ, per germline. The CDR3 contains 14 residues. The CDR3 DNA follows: TGCGCCAGCAGCTTCCGGGCAGCGAACACTGAAGCTTTCTTT. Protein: CASSFRAANTEAFF. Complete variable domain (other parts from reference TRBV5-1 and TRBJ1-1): KAGVTQTPRYLIKTRGQQVTLSCSPISGHRSVSWYQQTPGQGLQFLFEYFSETQRNKGNFPGRFSGRQFSNSRSEMNVSTLELGDSALYLCASSFRAANTEAFFGQGTRLTVV.

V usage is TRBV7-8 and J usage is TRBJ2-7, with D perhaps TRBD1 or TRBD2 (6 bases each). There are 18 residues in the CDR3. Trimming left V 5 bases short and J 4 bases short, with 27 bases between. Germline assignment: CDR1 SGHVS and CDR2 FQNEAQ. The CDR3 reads CASSPRNSGGPWGYEQYV. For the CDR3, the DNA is TGTGCCAGCAGCCCCCGCAATTCCGGGGGCCCCTGGGGTTACGAGCAGTACGTC.

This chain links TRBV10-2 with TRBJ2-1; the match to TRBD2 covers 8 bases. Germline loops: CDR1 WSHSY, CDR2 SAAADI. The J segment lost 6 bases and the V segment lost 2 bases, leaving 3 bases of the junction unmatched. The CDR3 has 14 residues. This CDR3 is CASSEAGGGNEQFF. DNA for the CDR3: TGCGCCAGCAGTGAGGCGGGGGGCGGCAATGAGCAGTTCTTC.

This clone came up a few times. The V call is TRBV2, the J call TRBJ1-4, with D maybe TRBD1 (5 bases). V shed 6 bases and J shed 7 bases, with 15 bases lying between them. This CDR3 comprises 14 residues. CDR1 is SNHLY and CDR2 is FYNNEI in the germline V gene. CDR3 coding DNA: TGTGCCAGCAGCGGTTTAGGGGCAGGTGAAAAACTGTTTTTT. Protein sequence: CASSGLGAGEKLFF.

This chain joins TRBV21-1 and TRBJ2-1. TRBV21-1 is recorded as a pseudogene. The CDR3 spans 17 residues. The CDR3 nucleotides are TGTGCCAGCAGCTCAACCAACGGGGCAGAGTCCCACAATGAGCAGTTCTTC. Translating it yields CASSSTNGAESHNEQFF.

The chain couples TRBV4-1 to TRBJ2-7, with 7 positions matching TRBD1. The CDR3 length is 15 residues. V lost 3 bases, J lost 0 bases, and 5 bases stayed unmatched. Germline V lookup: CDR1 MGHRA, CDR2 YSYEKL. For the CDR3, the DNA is TGCGCCAGCAGCCAGAACAGGGGAAGCTCCTACGAGCAGTACGTC. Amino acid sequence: CASSQNRGSSYEQYV.

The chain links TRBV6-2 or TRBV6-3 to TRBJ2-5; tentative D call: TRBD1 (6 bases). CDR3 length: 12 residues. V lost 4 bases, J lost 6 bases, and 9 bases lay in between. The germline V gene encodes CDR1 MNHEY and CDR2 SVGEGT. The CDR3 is CASSSDSQTQYF. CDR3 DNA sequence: TGTGCCAGCAGTTCGGACAGCCAGACCCAGTACTTC.

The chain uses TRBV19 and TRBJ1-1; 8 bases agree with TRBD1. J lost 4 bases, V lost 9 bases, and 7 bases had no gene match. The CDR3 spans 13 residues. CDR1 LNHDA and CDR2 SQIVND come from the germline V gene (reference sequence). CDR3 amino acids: CASAQGASTEAFF. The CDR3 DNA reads TGTGCCAGCGCCCAGGGGGCCAGCACTGAAGCTTTCTTT.